Presented here are 2 T cell receptor beta chains from one specimen sequenced in a study of CD8 T cells in Susac syndrome. Reverse transcription of roughly 0.5 to 1 ug RNA used random hexamers. TCRdb analysed the immunoSEQ multiplex PCR reads with MiXCR anew, one entry per CDR3 protein. The table includes around 170,000 distinct CDR3 sequences, about 96% detected once. Sequenced: CD4+ T cells from PBMCs. Receptor source: a human donor with Susac syndrome.

The chain carries TRBV30 and TRBJ1-2; perhaps TRBD1 as D (5 bases). CDR1 GTSNPN and CDR2 SVGIG come from the germline V gene (reference sequence). Trimming removed 1 base from V and 6 bases from J, with 15 bases in between. The CDR3 spans 14 residues. CDR3: CAWSGGRGTDGYTF. CDR3 nucleotides: TGTGCCTGGAGTGGGGGACGAGGAACGGATGGCTACACCTTC.

The chain is built from TRBV30 and TRBJ2-5; 9 bases align to TRBD1. The CDR3 is 15 amino acids. Trimming at V came to 2 bases and at J to 3 bases, leaving 7 bases not matched to a gene. Germline CDR1 reads GTSNPN; CDR2 reads SVGIG (reference sequence). The CDR3 DNA follows: TGTGCCTGGAGTAGGGGACAGGGTAGGGAAGAGACCCAGTACTTC. It translates to CAWSRGQGREETQYF.